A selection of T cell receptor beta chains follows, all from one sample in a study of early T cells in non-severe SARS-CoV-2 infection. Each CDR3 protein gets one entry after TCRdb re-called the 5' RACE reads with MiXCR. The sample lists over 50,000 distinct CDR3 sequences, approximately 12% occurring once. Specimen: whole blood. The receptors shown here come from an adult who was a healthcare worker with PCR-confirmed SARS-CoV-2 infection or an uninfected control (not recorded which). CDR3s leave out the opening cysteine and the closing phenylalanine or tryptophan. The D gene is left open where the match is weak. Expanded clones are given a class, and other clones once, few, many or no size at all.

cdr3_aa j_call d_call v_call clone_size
SAPLGRAGDQPQH TRBJ1-5 NA TRBV20-1 many
ASSSGDYFYEQY TRBJ2-7 TRBD2 TRBV11-2 many
ASSLVQGPTPYEQY TRBJ2-7 NA TRBV11-2 few
ASSLQGATQPQH TRBJ1-5 TRBD1 TRBV12-3/TRBV12-4 few
ASSLGAGSYEQY TRBJ2-7 NA TRBV7-9 NA
ASSQGVAESSYEQY TRBJ2-7 NA TRBV4-1 NA
ASSSTGTSAYNEQF TRBJ2-1 TRBD2 TRBV5-4 many
ASSSDAGSTTQY TRBJ2-3 NA TRBV7-2 NA
ASSLEAAGSPLH TRBJ1-6 NA TRBV5-1 many
ASSIAGDREWGQPQH TRBJ1-5 TRBD1 TRBV19 many
ASSYSPENYGYT TRBJ1-2 NA TRBV6-6 many
ASNNGRKTDTQY TRBJ2-3 TRBD2 TRBV19 NA
ASSQTGFSGNTIY TRBJ1-3 NA TRBV14 many
ASSLGTQY TRBJ2-3 NA TRBV7-9 few
ASSLRDRGGETQY TRBJ2-5 TRBD1 TRBV7-8 many
ASSSSGGSGNTIY TRBJ1-3 TRBD1 TRBV7-9 NA
ASSPPRTSGRRNEQF TRBJ2-1 TRBD2 TRBV12-3/TRBV12-4 many
AITQGLGANVLT TRBJ2-6 TRBD1 TRBV10-3 many
ASSPTAVQETQY TRBJ2-5 NA TRBV18 many
ASIQGQGAPYEQY TRBJ2-7 NA TRBV21-1 many
ATSREVLPQETQY TRBJ2-5 NA TRBV15 NA
ASSLLVAENTGELF TRBJ2-2 NA TRBV27 few
ASSLWGRGYRETQY TRBJ2-5 NA TRBV12-3/TRBV12-4 few
ASSSGQWNTEAF TRBJ1-1 TRBD1 TRBV28 NA
ASSRTSERAF TRBJ1-1 NA TRBV6-6 many
SARGTVYNEQF TRBJ2-1 TRBD1 TRBV20-1 NA
ASSALAKVEQF TRBJ2-1 NA TRBV2 NA
ASSVPGHLNTEAF TRBJ1-1 NA TRBV2 many
SATALPLLSSGESTDTQY TRBJ2-3 TRBD2 TRBV20-1 many
ASSQASALQETQY TRBJ2-5 NA TRBV14 many
ASSLKAGKTEAF TRBJ1-1 NA TRBV5-4 many
ASSLKGSSYNEQF TRBJ2-1 NA TRBV12-3/TRBV12-4 NA
ASSFRRGTAAYPSYEQY TRBJ2-7 TRBD1 TRBV7-2 many
ASGLDRDSTDTQY TRBJ2-3 NA TRBV12-5 many
ASSPKVGASDTQY TRBJ2-3 NA TRBV7-9 NA
ASSDRTGSYEQY TRBJ2-7 TRBD1 TRBV5-1 many
AISEAGSPYNEQF TRBJ2-1 NA TRBV10-3 NA
ASSLQGAGVDTEAF TRBJ1-1 NA TRBV7-8 many
ASSTDRGNSPLH TRBJ1-6 TRBD1 TRBV12-3/TRBV12-4 NA
SASRGTSAETQY TRBJ2-5 TRBD2 TRBV20-1 NA
AGSLGPSGLAGVVEQY TRBJ2-7 TRBD2 TRBV12-3/TRBV12-4 NA
ASTNGRGASTDTQY TRBJ2-3 TRBD2 TRBV5-4 NA
ASSVDSGTSYGYT TRBJ1-2 NA TRBV9 many
ASSLYKSGELF TRBJ2-2 NA TRBV28 few
ASSVDMGREKLF TRBJ1-4 NA TRBV9 NA
ASSDLRGVNEQF TRBJ2-1 NA TRBV10-1 many
ASRFQGASNEQF TRBJ2-1 TRBD1 TRBV6-5 many
ASSYYTEAF TRBJ1-1 NA TRBV6-5 few
SVAVPLYNEQF TRBJ2-1 NA TRBV29-1 few
SASGAVAGNQPQH TRBJ1-5 NA TRBV20-1 many
ASQRTSGFYEQY TRBJ2-7 TRBD2 TRBV6-6 many
SVAQDEKLF TRBJ1-4 NA TRBV29-1 few
SARVLAGATYEQY TRBJ2-7 TRBD2 TRBV20-1 many
SASALAGGYEQY TRBJ2-7 TRBD2 TRBV20-1 NA
ASSYSASGRAGAKNIQY TRBJ2-4 TRBD2 TRBV6-5 many
ASQGTSGSSEQY TRBJ2-7 TRBD2 TRBV25-1 NA